A single TCR beta chain is shown here with its context. Its antigen remains unknown. These data belong to a study of OX40 agonist ivuxolimab in advanced cancers. Notes on the study in general: Some of the nonresponding patients also showed low levels of normalized T-cell clonal expansion.

The length of the CDR3 is 17 residues. Libraries were prepared by immunoSEQ multiplex PCR; TCRdb keeps only in-frame clonotypes and omits some of them. Of approximately 30,000 clones in the sample, just over 90% were seen once. V and J are TRBV21-1 and TRBJ1-5; TRBD1 is taken as the D call from the table, unchecked against the DNA. TRBV21-1 is assigned pseudogene status. This receptor was taken from an adult with an advanced solid tumor such as melanoma, head and neck, liver or kidney cancer. The sequences come from CD4+ or CD8+ T cells sorted from blood, collected in a trial of the OX40 agonist ivuxolimab. The CDR3 is CASSKRRRGYGNQPQHF. The CDR3 DNA reads as TGTGCCAGCAGTAAAAGGAGAAGGGGGTATGGCAATCAGCCCCAGCATTTT.